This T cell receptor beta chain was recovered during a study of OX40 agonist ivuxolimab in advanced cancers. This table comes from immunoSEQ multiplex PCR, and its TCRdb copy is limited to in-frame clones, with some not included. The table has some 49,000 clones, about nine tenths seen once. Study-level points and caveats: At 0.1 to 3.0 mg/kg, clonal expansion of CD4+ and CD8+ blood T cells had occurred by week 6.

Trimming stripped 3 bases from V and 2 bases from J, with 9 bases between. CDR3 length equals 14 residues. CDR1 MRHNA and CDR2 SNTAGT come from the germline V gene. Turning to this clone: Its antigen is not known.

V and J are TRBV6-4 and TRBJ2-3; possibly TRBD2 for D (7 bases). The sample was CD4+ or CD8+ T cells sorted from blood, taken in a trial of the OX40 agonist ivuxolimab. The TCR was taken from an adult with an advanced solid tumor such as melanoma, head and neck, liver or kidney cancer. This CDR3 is CASSEGGATDTQYF. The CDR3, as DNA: TGTGCCAGCAGTGAGGGGGGGGCCACAGATACGCAGTATTTT.